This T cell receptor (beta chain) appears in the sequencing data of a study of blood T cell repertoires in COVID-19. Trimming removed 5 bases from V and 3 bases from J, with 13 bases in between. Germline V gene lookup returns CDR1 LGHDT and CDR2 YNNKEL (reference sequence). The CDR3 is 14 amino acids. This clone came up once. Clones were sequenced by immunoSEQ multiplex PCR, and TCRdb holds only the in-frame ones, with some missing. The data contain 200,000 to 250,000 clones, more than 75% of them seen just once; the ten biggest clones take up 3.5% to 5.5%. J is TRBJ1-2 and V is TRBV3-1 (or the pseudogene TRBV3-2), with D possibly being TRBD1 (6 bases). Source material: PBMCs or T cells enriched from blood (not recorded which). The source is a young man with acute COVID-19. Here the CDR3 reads CASSAQGTHYGYTF. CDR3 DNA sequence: TGTGCCAGCAGCGCACAGGGAACCCACTATGGCTACACCTTC.